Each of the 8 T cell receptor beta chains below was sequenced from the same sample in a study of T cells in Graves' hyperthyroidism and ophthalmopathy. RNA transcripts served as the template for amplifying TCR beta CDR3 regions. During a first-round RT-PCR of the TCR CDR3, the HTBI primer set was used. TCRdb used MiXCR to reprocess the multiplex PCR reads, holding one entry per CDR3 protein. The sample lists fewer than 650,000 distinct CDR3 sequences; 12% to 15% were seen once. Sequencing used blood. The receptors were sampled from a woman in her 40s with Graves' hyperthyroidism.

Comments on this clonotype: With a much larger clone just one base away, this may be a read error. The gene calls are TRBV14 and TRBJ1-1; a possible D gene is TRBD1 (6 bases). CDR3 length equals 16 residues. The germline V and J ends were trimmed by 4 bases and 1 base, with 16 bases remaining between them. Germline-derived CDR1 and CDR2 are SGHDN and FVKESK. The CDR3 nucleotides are TGTGCCAGCAGCCCCCAAACAGGGTCCCGGAACACTGAAGCTTTCTTT. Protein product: CASSPQTGSRNTEAFF.

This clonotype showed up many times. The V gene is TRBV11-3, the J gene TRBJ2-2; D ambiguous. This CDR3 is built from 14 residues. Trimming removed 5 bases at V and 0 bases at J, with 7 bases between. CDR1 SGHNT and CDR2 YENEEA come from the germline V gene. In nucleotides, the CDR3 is TGTGCCAGCAGCCCCCTAGCGAACACCGGGGAGCTGTTTTTT. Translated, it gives CASSPLANTGELFF. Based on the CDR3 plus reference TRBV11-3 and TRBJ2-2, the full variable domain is EAGVVQSPRYKIIEKKQPVAFWCNPISGHNTLYWYLQNLGQGPELLIRYENEEAVDDSQLPKDRFSAERLKGVDSTLKIQPAELGDSAVYLCASSPLANTGELFFGEGSRLTVL.

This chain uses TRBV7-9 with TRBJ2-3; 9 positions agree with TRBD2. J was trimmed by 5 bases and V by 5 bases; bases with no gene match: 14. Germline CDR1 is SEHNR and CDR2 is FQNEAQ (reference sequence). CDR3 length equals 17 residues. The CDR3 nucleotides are TGTGCCAGCAGCCCCCCGTCGGCGGGAGGGCCGGGAGATACGCAGTATTTT. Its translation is CASSPPSAGGPGDTQYF.

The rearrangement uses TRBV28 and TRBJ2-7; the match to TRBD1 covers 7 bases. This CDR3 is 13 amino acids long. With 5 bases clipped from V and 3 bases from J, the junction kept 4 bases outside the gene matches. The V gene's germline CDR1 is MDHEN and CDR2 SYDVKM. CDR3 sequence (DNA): TGTGCCAGCAGTCCCGACAGGGTCTACGAGCAGTACTTC. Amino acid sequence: CASSPDRVYEQYF.

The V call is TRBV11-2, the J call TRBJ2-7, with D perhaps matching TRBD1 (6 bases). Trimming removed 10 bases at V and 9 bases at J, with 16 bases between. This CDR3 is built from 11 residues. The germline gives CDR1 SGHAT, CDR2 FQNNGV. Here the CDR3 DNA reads TGTGCCACCTCGGACAGCGAGGTGCAGTACTTC. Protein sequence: CATSDSEVQYF.

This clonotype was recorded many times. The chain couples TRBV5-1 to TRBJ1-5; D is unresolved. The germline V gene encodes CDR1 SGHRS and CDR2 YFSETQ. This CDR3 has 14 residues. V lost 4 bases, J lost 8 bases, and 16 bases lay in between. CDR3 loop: CASSIDGKMEPQHF. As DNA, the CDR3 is TGCGCCAGCAGCATTGACGGGAAGATGGAGCCCCAGCATTTT.

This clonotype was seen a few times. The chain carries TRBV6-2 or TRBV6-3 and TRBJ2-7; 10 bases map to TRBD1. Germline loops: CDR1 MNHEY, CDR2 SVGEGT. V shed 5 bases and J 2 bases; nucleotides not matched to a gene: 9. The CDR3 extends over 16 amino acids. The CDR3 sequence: CASSLPTGQGAYEQYF. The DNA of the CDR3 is TGTGCCAGCAGTCTCCCGACAGGACAGGGGGCCTACGAGCAGTACTTC.

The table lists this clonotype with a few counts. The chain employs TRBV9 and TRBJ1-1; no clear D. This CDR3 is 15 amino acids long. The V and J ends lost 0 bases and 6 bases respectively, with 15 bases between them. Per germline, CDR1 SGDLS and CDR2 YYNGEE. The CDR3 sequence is CASSVAGVGSPEAFF. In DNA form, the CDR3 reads TGTGCCAGCAGCGTAGCCGGAGTGGGGAGCCCTGAAGCTTTCTTT.